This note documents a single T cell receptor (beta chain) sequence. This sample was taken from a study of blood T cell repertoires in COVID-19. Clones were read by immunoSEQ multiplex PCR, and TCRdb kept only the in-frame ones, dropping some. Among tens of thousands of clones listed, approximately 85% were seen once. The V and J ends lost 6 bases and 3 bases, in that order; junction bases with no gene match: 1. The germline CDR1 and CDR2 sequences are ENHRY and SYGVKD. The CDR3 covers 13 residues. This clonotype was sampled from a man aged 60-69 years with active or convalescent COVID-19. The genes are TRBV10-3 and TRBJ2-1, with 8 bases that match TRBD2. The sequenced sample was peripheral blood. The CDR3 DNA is TGTGCCATCAGCGGGACTAGCTACAATGAGCAGTTCTTC. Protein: CAISGTSYNEQFF.